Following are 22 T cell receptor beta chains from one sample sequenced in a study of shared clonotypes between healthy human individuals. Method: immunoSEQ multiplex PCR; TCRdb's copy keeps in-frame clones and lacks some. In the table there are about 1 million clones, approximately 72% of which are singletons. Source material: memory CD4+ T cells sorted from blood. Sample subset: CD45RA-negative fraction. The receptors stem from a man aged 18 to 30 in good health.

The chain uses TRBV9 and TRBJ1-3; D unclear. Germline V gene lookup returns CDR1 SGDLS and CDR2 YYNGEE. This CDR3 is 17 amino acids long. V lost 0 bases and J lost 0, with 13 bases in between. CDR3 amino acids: CASSVAEVNLSGNTIYF. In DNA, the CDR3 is TGTGCCAGCAGCGTAGCAGAGGTCAACCTCTCTGGAAACACCATATATTTT.

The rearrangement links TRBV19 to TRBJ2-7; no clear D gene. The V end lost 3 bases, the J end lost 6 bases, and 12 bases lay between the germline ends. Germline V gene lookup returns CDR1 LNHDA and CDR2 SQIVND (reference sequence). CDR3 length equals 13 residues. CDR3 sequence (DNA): TGTGCCAGTAGTATCTCACACCCCGGCGAGCAGTACTTC. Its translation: CASSISHPGEQYF.

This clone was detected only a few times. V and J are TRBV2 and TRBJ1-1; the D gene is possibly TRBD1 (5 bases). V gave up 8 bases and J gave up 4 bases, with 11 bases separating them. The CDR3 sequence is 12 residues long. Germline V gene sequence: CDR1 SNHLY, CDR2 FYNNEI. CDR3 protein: CASLRDFTEAFF. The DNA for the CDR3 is TGTGCCAGCCTTAGGGACTTCACTGAAGCTTTCTTT.

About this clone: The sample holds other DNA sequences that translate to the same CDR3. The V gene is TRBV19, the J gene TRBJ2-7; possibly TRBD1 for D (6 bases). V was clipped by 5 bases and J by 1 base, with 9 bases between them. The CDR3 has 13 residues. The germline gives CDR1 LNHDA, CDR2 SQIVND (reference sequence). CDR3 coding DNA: TGTGCCAGTAGTCGGACAGCATCCTACGAGCAGTACTTC. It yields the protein CASSRTASYEQYF.

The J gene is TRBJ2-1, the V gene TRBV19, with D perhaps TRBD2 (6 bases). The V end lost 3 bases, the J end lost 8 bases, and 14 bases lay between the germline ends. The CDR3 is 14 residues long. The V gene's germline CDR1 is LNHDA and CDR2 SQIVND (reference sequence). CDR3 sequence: CASSIMAGLDEQFF. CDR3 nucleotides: TGTGCCAGTAGTATTATGGCGGGATTGGATGAGCAGTTCTTC. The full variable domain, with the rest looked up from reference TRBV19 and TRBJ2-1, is DGGITQSPKYLFRKEGQNVTLSCEQNLNHDAMYWYRQDPGQGLRLIYYSQIVNDFQKGDIAEGYSVSREKKESFPLTVTSAQKNPTAFYLCASSIMAGLDEQFFGPGTRLTVL.

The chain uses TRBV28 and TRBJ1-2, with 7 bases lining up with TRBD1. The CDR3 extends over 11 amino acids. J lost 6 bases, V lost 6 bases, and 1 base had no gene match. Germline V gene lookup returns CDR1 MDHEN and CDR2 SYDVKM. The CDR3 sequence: CASSQGDGYTF. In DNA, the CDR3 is TGTGCCAGCAGCCAGGGGGATGGCTACACCTTC.

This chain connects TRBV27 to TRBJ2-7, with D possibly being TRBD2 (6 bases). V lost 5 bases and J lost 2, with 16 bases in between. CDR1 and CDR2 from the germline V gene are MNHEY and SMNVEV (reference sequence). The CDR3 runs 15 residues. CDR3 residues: CASSPSGVVTYEQYF. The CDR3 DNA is TGTGCCAGCAGTCCCTCGGGAGTCGTGACCTACGAGCAGTACTTC.

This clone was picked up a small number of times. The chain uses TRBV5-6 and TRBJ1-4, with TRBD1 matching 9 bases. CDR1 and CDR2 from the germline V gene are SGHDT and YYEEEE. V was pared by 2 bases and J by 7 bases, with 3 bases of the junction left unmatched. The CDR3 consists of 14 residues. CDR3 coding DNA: TGTGCCAGCAGCTTACAGGGGGCAGGTGAAAAACTGTTTTTT. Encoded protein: CASSLQGAGEKLFF.

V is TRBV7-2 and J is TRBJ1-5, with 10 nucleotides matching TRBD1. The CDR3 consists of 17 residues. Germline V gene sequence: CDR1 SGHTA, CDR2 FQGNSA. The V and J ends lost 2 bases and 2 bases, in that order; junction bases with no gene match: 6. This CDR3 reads CASSLLSGTGGNQPQHF. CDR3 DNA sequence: TGTGCCAGCAGCTTACTCTCCGGGACAGGGGGCAATCAGCCCCAGCATTTT. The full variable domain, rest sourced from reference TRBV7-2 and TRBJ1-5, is GAGVSQSPSNKVTEKGKDVELRCDPISGHTALYWYRQSLGQGLEFLIYFQGNSAPDKSGLPSDRFSAERTGGSVSTLTIQRTQQEDSAVYLCASSLLSGTGGNQPQHFGDGTRLSIL.

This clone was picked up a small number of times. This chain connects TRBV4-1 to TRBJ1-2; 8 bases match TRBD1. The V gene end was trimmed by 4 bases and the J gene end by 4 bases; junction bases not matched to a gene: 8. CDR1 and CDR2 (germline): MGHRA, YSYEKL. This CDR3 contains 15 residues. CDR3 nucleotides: TGCGCCAGCAGCCCTACTCCTGGGACAGGCTATGGCTACACCTTC. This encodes CASSPTPGTGYGYTF.

CDR3 protein: CAWSPSFGQQETQYF. The CDR3 nucleotides read TGTGCCTGGAGTCCTTCCTTTGGACAACAAGAGACCCAGTACTTC. V gene TRBV30 combines with J gene TRBJ2-5; D is possibly TRBD1 (5 bases). This CDR3 has 15 amino acids. Germline CDR1 is GTSNPN and CDR2 is SVGIG (reference sequence). The V end was cut by 2 bases, the J end by 2 bases, with 15 bases between.

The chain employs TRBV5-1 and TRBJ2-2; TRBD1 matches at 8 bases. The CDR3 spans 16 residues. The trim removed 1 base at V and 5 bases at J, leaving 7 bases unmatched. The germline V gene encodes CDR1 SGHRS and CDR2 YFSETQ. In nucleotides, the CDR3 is TGCGCCAGCAGCTTGAATAGACAGGGGCGAACCGGGGAGCTGTTTTTT. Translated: CASSLNRQGRTGELFF.

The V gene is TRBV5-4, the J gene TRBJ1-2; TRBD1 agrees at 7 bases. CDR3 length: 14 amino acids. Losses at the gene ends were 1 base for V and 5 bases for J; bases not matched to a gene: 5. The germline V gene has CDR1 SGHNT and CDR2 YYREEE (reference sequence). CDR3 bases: TGTGCCAGCAGCTTGACAGGGGAACCATATGGCTACACCTTC. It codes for CASSLTGEPYGYTF.

In DNA form, the CDR3 reads TGCGCCAGCAGCTTCTCAGGGATTGGGGCAGATACGCAGTATTTT. This encodes CASSFSGIGADTQYF. V is TRBV5-1 and J is TRBJ2-3, with D maybe TRBD1 (5 bases). The CDR3 is made up of 15 amino acids. The ends were cut back, 2 bases at V and 4 bases at J, with 14 bases in the middle. The germline gives CDR1 SGHRS, CDR2 YFSETQ. The whole variable domain, filled in from reference TRBV5-1 and TRBJ2-3, reads KAGVTQTPRYLIKTRGQQVTLSCSPISGHRSVSWYQQTPGQGLQFLFEYFSETQRNKGNFPGRFSGRQFSNSRSEMNVSTLELGDSALYLCASSFSGIGADTQYFGPGTRLTVL.

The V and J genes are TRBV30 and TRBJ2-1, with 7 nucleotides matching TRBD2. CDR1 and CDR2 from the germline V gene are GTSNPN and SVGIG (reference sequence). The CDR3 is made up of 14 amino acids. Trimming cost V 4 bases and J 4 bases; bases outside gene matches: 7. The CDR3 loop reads CAWKRAGPYNEQFF. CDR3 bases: TGTGCCTGGAAGAGAGCGGGGCCTTACAATGAGCAGTTCTTC.

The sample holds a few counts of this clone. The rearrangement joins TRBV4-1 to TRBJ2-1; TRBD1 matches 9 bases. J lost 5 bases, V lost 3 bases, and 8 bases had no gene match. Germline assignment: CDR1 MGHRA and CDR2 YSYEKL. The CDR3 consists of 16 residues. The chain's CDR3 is CASSQGGQGLDNEQFF. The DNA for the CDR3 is TGCGCCAGCAGCCAGGGCGGACAGGGGCTTGACAATGAGCAGTTCTTC.

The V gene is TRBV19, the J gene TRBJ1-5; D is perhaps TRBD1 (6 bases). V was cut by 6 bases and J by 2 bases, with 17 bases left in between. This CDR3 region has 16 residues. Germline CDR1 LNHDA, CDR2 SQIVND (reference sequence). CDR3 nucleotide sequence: TGTGCCAGTAGATGGGGGCCGGTGTGGGGCAATCAGCCCCAGCATTTT. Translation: CASRWGPVWGNQPQHF.

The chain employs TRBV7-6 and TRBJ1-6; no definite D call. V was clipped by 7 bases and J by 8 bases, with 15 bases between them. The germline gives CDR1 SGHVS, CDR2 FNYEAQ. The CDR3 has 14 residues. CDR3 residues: CASTLGRIDSPLHF. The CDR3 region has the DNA TGTGCCAGCACCCTGGGCAGGATCGATTCACCCCTCCACTTT.

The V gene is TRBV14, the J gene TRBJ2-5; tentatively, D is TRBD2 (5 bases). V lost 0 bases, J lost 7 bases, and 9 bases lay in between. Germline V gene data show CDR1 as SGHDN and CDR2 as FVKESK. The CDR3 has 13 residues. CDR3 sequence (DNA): TGTGCCAGCAGCCAAGAGGCTAGCCGGACCCAGTACTTC. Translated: CASSQEASRTQYF.

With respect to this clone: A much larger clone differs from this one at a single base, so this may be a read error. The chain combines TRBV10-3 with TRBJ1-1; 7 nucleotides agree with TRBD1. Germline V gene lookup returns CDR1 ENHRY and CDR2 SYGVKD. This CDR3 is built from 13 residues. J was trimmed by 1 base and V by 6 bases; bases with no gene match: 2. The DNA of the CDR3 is TGTGCCATCAGGAGGACAGGGAACACTGAAGCTTTCTTT. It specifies CAIRRTGNTEAFF.

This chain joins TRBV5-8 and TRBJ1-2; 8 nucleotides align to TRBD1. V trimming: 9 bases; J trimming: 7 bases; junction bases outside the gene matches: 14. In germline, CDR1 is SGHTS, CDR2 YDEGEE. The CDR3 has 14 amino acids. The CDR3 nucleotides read TGTGCCACTTCGGACAGGGCCCTTGTGAGTGGCTACACCTTC. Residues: CATSDRALVSGYTF.

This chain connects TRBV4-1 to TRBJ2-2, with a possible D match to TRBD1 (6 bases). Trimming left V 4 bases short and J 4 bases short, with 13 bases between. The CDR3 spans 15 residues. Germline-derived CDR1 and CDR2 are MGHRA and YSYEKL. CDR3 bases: TGCGCCAGCAGCCGAAAGGACAGAATCACCGGGGAGCTGTTTTTT. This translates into CASSRKDRITGELFF.